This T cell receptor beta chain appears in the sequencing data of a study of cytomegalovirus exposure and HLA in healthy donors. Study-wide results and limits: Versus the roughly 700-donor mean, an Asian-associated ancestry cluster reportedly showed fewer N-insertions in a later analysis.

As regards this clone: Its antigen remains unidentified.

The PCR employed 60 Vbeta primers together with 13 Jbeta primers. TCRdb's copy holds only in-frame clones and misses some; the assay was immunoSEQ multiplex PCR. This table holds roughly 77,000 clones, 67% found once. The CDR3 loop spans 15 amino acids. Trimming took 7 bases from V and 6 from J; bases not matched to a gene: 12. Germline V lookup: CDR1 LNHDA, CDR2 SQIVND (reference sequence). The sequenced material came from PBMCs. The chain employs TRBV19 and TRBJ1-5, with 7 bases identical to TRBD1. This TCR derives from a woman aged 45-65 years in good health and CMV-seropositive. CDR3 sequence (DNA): TGTGCCAGTAAAATATCAGGACAGGCAAGTCAGCCCCAGCATTTT. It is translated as CASKISGQASQPQHF.